This T cell receptor (beta chain) derives from a study of T cell responses to AZD1222 COVID-19 vaccine. Some clones are missing from TCRdb's copy, which holds only in-frame ones; the method was immunoSEQ multiplex PCR. The sample includes about 120,000 clones, around nine tenths of them seen just once. This CDR3 contains 14 residues. Germline CDR1 reads SQVTM; CDR2 reads ANQGSEA. With 7 bases clipped from V and 2 bases from J, the junction kept 5 bases outside the gene matches. This chain joins TRBV29-1 and TRBJ2-1; TRBD1 aligns across 10 bases. This TCR was recovered from an adult in good health. The specimen comprised peripheral blood, sampled on day 0 of AZD1222 vaccination. Here the CDR3 reads CSGEGTGAYNEQFF. The CDR3 DNA sequence: TGCAGCGGTGAGGGGACAGGGGCCTACAATGAGCAGTTCTTC.